These T cell receptor beta chains were read from a single sample in a study of memory B cells and T cells in multiple sclerosis. Their antigens are not known. Repertoires were generated with immunoSEQ multiplex PCR, while TCRdb's copy carries only in-frame clones and drops some. The profile shows 46,000 or so clones, around 80% of them singletons. Sequenced: PBMCs from blood kept in culture. Receptor source: a human donor with multiple sclerosis. The CDR3 runs from the conserved cysteine through the conserved F or W. A D gene is named only where the DNA matches it firmly. Rows give clone size only sometimes, using once, few, many, or a class for an expanded clone.

J | D | V | size | CDR3 | DNA
TRBJ1-2 | - | TRBV10-2 | - | CASSEGQQYGYTF | TGCGCCAGCAGTGAGGGACAGCAATATGGCTACACCTTC
TRBJ2-7 | TRBD1 | TRBV27 | - | CASSWDRESYEQYF | TGTGCCAGCAGTTGGGACAGGGAGTCCTACGAGCAGTACTTC
TRBJ1-5 | - | TRBV6-1 | - | CASGAYGNQPQHF | TGTGCCAGCGGGGCTTATGGCAATCAGCCCCAGCATTTT
TRBJ2-7 | TRBD2 | TRBV27 | - | CASGTSHHEQYF | TGTGCCAGCGGGACTAGTCACCACGAGCAGTACTTC
TRBJ1-1 | - | TRBV2 | once | CASSVEGNTEAFF | TGTGCCAGCAGTGTCGAGGGTAACACTGAAGCTTTCTTT
TRBJ2-3 | TRBD2 | TRBV7-9 | - | CASSFGGGAGDTQYF | TGTGCCAGCAGCTTCGGCGGGGGGGCGGGAGATACGCAGTATTTT
TRBJ1-4 | - | TRBV18 | once | CASSPQTAPNEKLFF | TGTGCCAGCTCGCCCCAGACAGCCCCTAATGAAAAACTGTTTTTT
TRBJ2-1 | TRBD2 | TRBV18 | - | CASSPSSGGDEQFF | TGTGCCAGCTCACCCTCTAGCGGGGGGGATGAGCAGTTCTTC
TRBJ2-5 | TRBD1 | TRBV4-1 | - | CASSQGPQGAVETQYF | TGCGCCAGCAGCCAAGGTCCACAGGGGGCGGTAGAGACCCAGTACTTC
TRBJ2-7 | - | TRBV19 | few | CASSNRLWDIFYEQYF | TGTGCCAGTAGTAATAGGCTGTGGGACATATTCTACGAGCAGTACTTC
TRBJ2-2 | - | TRBV5-1 | once | CASSLFLQGSGTGELFF | TGCGCCAGCAGCTTGTTTCTGCAGGGCTCGGGCACCGGGGAGCTGTTTTTT
TRBJ2-3 | - | TRBV11-2 | - | CASSGYREYFVGDTQYF | TGTGCCAGCAGCGGTTACAGGGAGTATTTCGTCGGAGATACGCAGTATTTT
TRBJ2-5 | - | TRBV4-1 | - | CASSSQFRETQYF | TGCGCCAGCAGCTCCCAGTTTAGAGAGACCCAGTACTTC
TRBJ2-1 | - | TRBV4-3 | once | CASSLHSDNEQFF | TGCGCCAGCAGCCTCCACTCCGACAATGAGCAGTTCTTC
TRBJ2-1 | TRBD1 | TRBV10-3 | - | CAISDRGGTGEQFF | TGTGCCATCAGCGACAGGGGGGGGACCGGTGAGCAGTTCTTC
TRBJ2-1 | TRBD2 | TRBV14 | - | CASSRIAGGSYNEQFF | TGTGCCAGCAGCCGGATAGCGGGGGGCTCCTACAATGAGCAGTTCTTC
TRBJ1-5 | TRBD1 | TRBV27 | few | CASSLYPPQGSNQPQHF | TGTGCCAGCAGTTTATACCCCCCACAGGGGAGCAATCAGCCCCAGCATTTT
TRBJ1-2 | - | TRBV6-8 | - | CASSLRGSYTF | TGTGCCAGCAGCTTGCGGGGGAGCTACACCTTC
TRBJ1-1 | - | TRBV29-1 | - | CSVEALQGPNTEAFF | TGCAGCGTTGAGGCACTACAGGGCCCGAACACTGAAGCTTTCTTT
TRBJ1-1 | TRBD1 | TRBV19 | - | CASSLRDRGPGTEAFF | TGTGCCAGTAGCCTCCGGGACAGGGGGCCGGGAACTGAAGCTTTCTTT
TRBJ2-3 | - | TRBV29-1 | - | CSVPSSSTDTQYF | TGCAGCGTGCCTAGCTCTAGCACAGATACGCAGTATTTT
TRBJ1-2 | - | TRBV7-8 | few | CASSSDGLYGYTF | TGTGCCAGCAGCTCCGACGGGCTCTATGGCTACACCTTC
TRBJ2-5 | TRBD2 | TRBV6-1 | - | CASSGGARETQYF | TGTGCCAGCTCGGGGGGGGCGAGAGAGACCCAGTACTTC
TRBJ2-1 | - | TRBV9 | - | CASSVGQYNEQFF | TGTGCCAGCAGCGTAGGGCAGTACAATGAGCAGTTCTTC
TRBJ2-1 | TRBD2 | TRBV4-1 | - | CASSQRSGGAGYEQFF | TGCGCCAGCAGCCAACGGAGCGGGGGGGCGGGGTATGAGCAGTTCTTC
TRBJ1-6 | TRBD1 | TRBV4-1 | - | CASSNDRVMHSPLHF | TGCGCCAGCAGCAATGACAGGGTGATGCATTCACCCCTCCACTTT
TRBJ2-7 | - | TRBV27 | - | CASRLAFARTYEQYF | TGTGCCAGCAGACTGGCTTTCGCCAGAACCTACGAGCAGTACTTC